These 11 T cell receptor beta chains were all obtained from the same sample, sequenced in a study of blood T cell repertoires in COVID-19 (dated by TCRdb to the early 2020s). The receptor library was made with the immunoSEQ multiplex PCR assay. TCRdb obtained this table from immuneACCESS and retained in-frame rearrangements with V and J assigned. These tables miss some clones; where compared with another copy, unresolved V genes account for less than half of the shortfall, and the remainder is unexplained. This sample lists roughly 28,000 clones; about four fifths were detected once. The ten largest clones add up to 65% to 80% of the sample. Sequencing input: peripheral blood. These receptors came from a man between 65 and 80 years old with acute or convalescent COVID-19.

The chain combines TRBV4-1 with TRBJ1-6; 10 bases are shared with TRBD1. Trimming removed 3 bases from V and 9 bases from J; junction bases left unmatched: 14. The CDR3 length is 18 residues. Germline lookup yields CDR1 MGHRA and CDR2 YSYEKL. CDR3 in DNA: TGCGCCAGCAGCCAGGCGATGACAGGGGGCTTTTCTGCTTCACCCCTCCACTTT. It encodes CASSQAMTGGFSASPLHF.

The chain is built from TRBV5-1 and TRBJ1-1; TRBD1 aligns across 7 bases. Losses at the gene ends were 7 bases for V and 1 base for J; bases not matched to a gene: 4. The germline CDR1 and CDR2 sequences are SGHRS and YFSETQ. The CDR3 loop spans 13 amino acids. In DNA form, the CDR3 reads TGCGCCAGCTCGGACAGGCGGAACACTGAAGCTTTCTTT. It specifies CASSDRRNTEAFF.

J is TRBJ2-3 and V is TRBV27, with a tentative D call TRBD2 (6 bases). V dropped 2 bases and J dropped 1 base, with 7 bases sitting between them. Germline-derived CDR1 and CDR2 are MNHEY and SMNVEV (reference sequence). CDR3 length equals 14 residues. CDR3 sequence reads: CASSLRRGTDTQYF. The CDR3 bases are TGTGCCAGCAGTTTACGGAGGGGCACAGATACGCAGTATTTT.

This rearrangement joins TRBV30 to TRBJ2-5; 7 bases agree with TRBD1. Trimming at V came to 2 bases and at J to 4 bases, leaving 1 base not matched to a gene. Germline loops: CDR1 GTSNPN, CDR2 SVGIG (reference sequence). This CDR3 is built from 12 residues. In nucleotides, the CDR3 is TGTGCCTGGAGTAGGGGGCGAGAGACCCAGTACTTC. Its protein product is CAWSRGRETQYF.

This clone occurred once. The rearrangement links TRBV4-3 to TRBJ1-5; the match to TRBD1 covers 7 bases. This CDR3 comprises 15 residues. CDR1 is LGHNA and CDR2 is YSLEER in the germline V gene. V shed 0 bases, J shed 3 bases, and the junction held 2 bases outside the gene matches. CDR3 sequence: CASSQEQGNNQPQHF. CDR3 nucleotide sequence: TGCGCCAGCAGCCAAGAACAGGGGAACAATCAGCCCCAGCATTTT.

V is TRBV11-2 and J is TRBJ1-5; no clear D. Per the germline V gene, CDR1 is SGHAT and CDR2 is FQNNGV. This CDR3 region has 15 residues. V was cut by 0 bases and J by 10 bases, with 16 bases left in between. The CDR3 loop reads CASSLDAGGPRPQHF. The DNA for the CDR3 is TGTGCCAGCAGCTTAGATGCAGGTGGGCCGCGACCCCAGCATTTT. Full variable domain (remainder filled in from reference TRBV11-2 and TRBJ1-5): EAGVAQSPRYKIIEKRQSVAFWCNPISGHATLYWYQQILGQGPKLLIQFQNNGVVDDSQLPKDRFSAERLKGVDSTLKIQPAKLEDSAVYLCASSLDAGGPRPQHFGDGTRLSIL.

This chain joins TRBV4-3 and TRBJ1-1; TRBD1 aligns across 7 bases. The CDR3 has 16 amino acids. With V trimmed by 0 bases and J by 5 bases, 9 bases remained unmatched. Germline lookup yields CDR1 LGHNA and CDR2 YSLEER. In nucleotides, the CDR3 is TGCGCCAGCAGCCAAGATCCGGAGGGGGCAGGAACTGAAGCTTTCTTT. Amino acid sequence: CASSQDPEGAGTEAFF.

The gene calls are TRBV7-2 and TRBJ2-2; 7 bases align to TRBD1. The V gene end was trimmed by 4 bases and the J gene end by 4 bases; junction bases not matched to a gene: 6. This CDR3 region has 15 residues. In germline, CDR1 is SGHTA, CDR2 FQGNSA. The DNA for the CDR3 is TGTGCCAGCAGCTCACCACAGGGGAGCACCGGGGAGCTGTTTTTT. Translation: CASSSPQGSTGELFF.

This chain connects TRBV27 to TRBJ1-2; 9 bases align to TRBD1. The CDR3 contains 16 residues. Germline CDR1 is MNHEY and CDR2 is SMNVEV (reference sequence). Trimming cost V 8 bases and J 4 bases; bases outside gene matches: 14. CDR3 sequence reads: CASGFTGGQGSYGYTF. The DNA for the CDR3 is TGTGCCAGCGGGTTTACAGGGGGCCAAGGATCCTATGGCTACACCTTC.

The CDR3 nucleotides read TGCGCCAGCAGCTACGGCGGGACTAGAGATACGCAGTATTTT. Amino acids: CASSYGGTRDTQYF. This sequence joins TRBV5-1 and TRBJ2-3; TRBD2 agrees at 8 bases. The CDR3 is 14 amino acids. CDR1 SGHRS and CDR2 YFSETQ come from the germline V gene. Trimming at V came to 3 bases and at J to 5 bases, leaving 5 bases not matched to a gene.

In its sample, this clone was seen a few times. V usage is TRBV29-1 and J usage is TRBJ2-7, with TRBD2 identical over 15 bases. The length of the CDR3 is 14 residues. Germline-derived CDR1 and CDR2 are SQVTM and ANQGSEA. Germline trimming cut 4 bases from V and 7 bases from J; bases unmatched to any gene: 5. CDR3 protein: CSVGTSGGASEQYF. In DNA, the CDR3 is TGCAGCGTTGGGACTAGCGGGGGGGCGAGTGAGCAGTACTTC.